This TCR beta chain stems from a study of cytomegalovirus exposure and HLA in healthy donors. V dropped 5 bases and J dropped 0 bases, with 16 bases sitting between them. CDR3 length equals 16 residues. Per the germline V gene, CDR1 is SGHRS and CDR2 is YFSETQ. General study findings and limits: Accurate prediction of most subjects' HLA-A and HLA-B alleles from TCR beta sequences was reported.

On this clone: Its antigen is not known.

Primers: 60 Vbeta forward and 13 Jbeta reverse. Clones were read by immunoSEQ multiplex PCR, and TCRdb kept only the in-frame ones, dropping some. This sample has 120,000 or so clones, with around 70% found just once. The TCR comes from a woman between 40 and 50 years old in good health and CMV-seronegative. This sequence joins TRBV5-1 and TRBJ2-3, with a weak D call TRBD1 (6 bases). Source material: PBMCs. The CDR3 DNA reads as TGCGCCAGCAGTCCGGGACATACCACTAGCACAGATACGCAGTATTTT. This gives the protein CASSPGHTTSTDTQYF.